The T cell receptor (beta chain) described here comes from a study of monozygotic twins with inflammatory bowel disease. As regards this clonotype: Its antigen is not identified.

CDR1 and CDR2 (germline): SGHRS, YFSETQ. This CDR3 spans 16 amino acids. Each UMI, carrying a 6-nucleotide sample barcode, came from template switching. TCRdb derives one entry per CDR3 protein from the 5' RACE reads, leaving out DNA. The sample holds approximately 400,000 distinct CDR3 sequences. Donors each contributed one blood sample measuring around 2.4 ml. Study-level results: It was observed that concordant and discordant twins did not differ in repertoire similarity, possibly given limited power. No one strong IBD-associated signal or clonotype was supported.

The sequenced sample consisted of blood. This TCR was recovered from a human donor with ulcerative colitis or Crohn's disease, or a healthy co-twin of an affected twin (not recorded which). The chain carries TRBV5-1 and TRBJ2-3. The CDR3 protein is CASSRQYPTSTDTQYF.